The 13 T cell receptor beta chains listed next were all sequenced from one sample in a study of cytomegalovirus exposure and HLA in healthy donors. The primer mix had 60 Vbeta and 13 Jbeta primers. Libraries were prepared by immunoSEQ multiplex PCR; TCRdb keeps only in-frame clonotypes and omits some of them. The repertoire has approximately 160,000 clones, 77% of them found once; the top ten carry 1.5% to 2%. Sequenced sample: PBMCs. All receptors come from a woman aged 25 to 39 in good health and CMV-seronegative.

The chain joins TRBV11-2 to TRBJ2-2, with D possibly matching TRBD1 (6 bases). The germline gives CDR1 SGHAT, CDR2 FQNNGV. V was pared by 5 bases and J by 2 bases, with 15 bases between. The CDR3 length is 16 residues. CDR3 residues: CASSQRDRRNTGELFF. The DNA for the CDR3 is TGTGCCAGCAGCCAACGAGACAGGCGAAACACCGGGGAGCTGTTTTTT.

This clone has ten or more counts. The gene calls are TRBV4-1 and TRBJ2-1, with D uncertain. Germline lookup yields CDR1 MGHRA and CDR2 YSYEKL. Deletions cut 1 base from V and 9 bases from J, with 16 bases between. The length of the CDR3 is 15 residues. DNA of the CDR3: TGCGCCAGCAGCCAAGCTTCCACGGTACCGGGTGAGCAGTTCTTC. Its translation: CASSQASTVPGEQFF.

In DNA, the CDR3 is TGTGCCAGCAGTTCCACAGGGGGCGAGACTGAAGCTTTCTTT. Translation gives CASSSTGGETEAFF. V gene TRBV27 combines with J gene TRBJ1-1; TRBD1 agrees at 9 bases. J lost 5 bases, V lost 4 bases, and 5 bases had no gene match. The CDR3 totals 14 residues. CDR1 is MNHEY and CDR2 is SMNVEV in the germline V gene (reference sequence).

This chain connects TRBV2 to TRBJ1-1, with TRBD1 as a possible D gene (5 bases). Deletions cut 8 bases from V and 0 bases from J, with 10 bases between. Germline V gives CDR1 SNHLY, CDR2 FYNNEI. The CDR3 sequence is 13 residues long. The CDR3 reads CASRGLMNTEAFF. The DNA for the CDR3 is TGTGCCAGCCGGGGACTAATGAACACTGAAGCTTTCTTT. Supplemented by reference TRBV2 and TRBJ1-1, the full variable domain reads EPEVTQTPSHQVTQMGQEVILRCVPISNHLYFYWYRQILGQKVEFLVSFYNNEISEKSEIFDDQFSVERPDGSNFTLKIRSTKLEDSAMYFCASRGLMNTEAFFGQGTRLTVV.

The rearrangement joins TRBV11-2 to TRBJ2-7; a possible D gene is TRBD2 (7 bases). From germline, CDR1 is SGHAT and CDR2 FQNNGV. The CDR3 is made up of 15 amino acids. Trimming cost V 2 bases and J 0 bases, with 11 bases left between them. The CDR3 is CASSLRGADSYEQYF. In DNA form, the CDR3 reads TGTGCCAGCAGCTTACGGGGGGCGGACTCCTACGAGCAGTACTTC.

The chain carries TRBV4-2 and TRBJ2-5; 9 bases are shared with TRBD2. CDR1 and CDR2 from the germline V gene are LGHNA and YNFKEQ. This CDR3 is 15 amino acids long. Unmatched junction bases numbered 6, after V lost 2 bases and J lost 5 bases. The CDR3 sequence is CASSQLLAGMETQYF. The CDR3 DNA is TGTGCCAGCAGCCAACTTCTAGCGGGAATGGAGACCCAGTACTTC.

The DNA for the CDR3 is TGTGCCAGCAGCCGACCTTCGGAGACTAGTATAACGGATACGCAGTATTTT. Its translation is CASSRPSETSITDTQYF. The rearrangement links TRBV4-2 to TRBJ2-3, with D maybe TRBD2 (6 bases). With 4 bases removed from V and 6 bases from J, the gap between germline ends came to 23 bases. The CDR3 has 17 amino acids. Germline values: CDR1 LGHNA, CDR2 YNFKEQ.

The chain carries TRBV5-1 and TRBJ1-1, with 8 bases identical to TRBD1. The CDR3 is made up of 16 amino acids. From germline, CDR1 is SGHRS and CDR2 YFSETQ. The V gene end was trimmed by 0 bases and the J gene end by 0 bases; junction bases not matched to a gene: 4. CDR3 loop: CASSLGQGSLNTEAFF. The CDR3 DNA is TGCGCCAGCAGCTTGGGACAGGGGTCACTGAACACTGAAGCTTTCTTT.

This clone was observed a handful of times. The chain joins TRBV6-5 to TRBJ1-6, with unresolved D. This CDR3 region has 12 residues. The ends were cut back, 7 bases at V and 8 bases at J, with 9 bases in the middle. Per germline, CDR1 MNHEY and CDR2 SVGAGI. The CDR3 sequence: CASNQRDSPLHF. The DNA of the CDR3 is TGTGCCAGCAATCAGAGGGATTCACCCCTCCACTTT.

The V gene is TRBV4-2, the J gene TRBJ2-2; possible D gene TRBD1, 5 bases. From germline, CDR1 is LGHNA and CDR2 YNFKEQ. This CDR3 spans 16 amino acids. V gave up 1 base and J gave up 1 base, with 10 bases separating them. CDR3 loop: CASSQVTGQNTGELFF. CDR3 DNA sequence: TGTGCCAGCAGCCAAGTAACCGGACAGAACACCGGGGAGCTGTTTTTT.

V gene TRBV5-1 combines with J gene TRBJ2-5, with 8 positions matching TRBD2. The V and J ends lost 4 bases and 5 bases, in that order; junction bases with no gene match: 13. Germline V gene data show CDR1 as SGHRS and CDR2 as YFSETQ. This CDR3 region has 16 residues. The CDR3 DNA reads as TGCGCCAGCAGCCCCCTGGGCGGGGGGCCCCCGGAGACCCAGTACTTC. It translates to CASSPLGGGPPETQYF. Together with reference TRBV5-1 and TRBJ2-5, the CDR3 gives the full variable domain: KAGVTQTPRYLIKTRGQQVTLSCSPISGHRSVSWYQQTPGQGLQFLFEYFSETQRNKGNFPGRFSGRQFSNSRSEMNVSTLELGDSALYLCASSPLGGGPPETQYFGPGTRLLVL.

The chain combines TRBV7-9 with TRBJ1-5; D unresolved. This CDR3 has 16 amino acids. Trimming took off 1 base at V and 3 bases at J, with 13 bases between the two ends. Germline values: CDR1 SEHNR, CDR2 FQNEAQ (reference sequence). CDR3 bases: TGTGCCAGCAGCTTAGGTTTCCCCAGTCTCAATCAGCCCCAGCATTTT. Amino acids: CASSLGFPSLNQPQHF.

The chain carries TRBV30 and TRBJ2-3; the D gene is possibly TRBD1 (5 bases). Trimming removed 8 bases from V and 0 bases from J, with 15 bases in between. This CDR3 comprises 14 residues. CDR1 and CDR2 from the germline V gene are GTSNPN and SVGIG (reference sequence). Here the CDR3 DNA reads TGTGCCGGCAACAGGCTTCTGAGCACAGATACGCAGTATTTT. It translates to CAGNRLLSTDTQYF.